The rows below give T cell receptor beta chains drawn from one sample of a study of radiation and T cells in renal cell carcinoma. The assay was immunoSEQ multiplex PCR, and TCRdb's table has in-frame clones only and misses some. Altogether roughly 130,000 clones are present, 70% to 90% being singletons, with the ten largest covering under 2.5%. Specimen: blood, collected from a patient whose treatment included radiotherapy and nephrectomy. The source of these receptors is a woman in her sixties or seventies with renal cell carcinoma. CDR3s include the opening cysteine and the closing phenylalanine or tryptophan. The D gene is left open where the match is weak. Clone size is stated in some rows and not others, as once, few, many or a class when expanded.

d_call: NA; v_call: TRBV7-9; clone_size: NA; j_call: TRBJ1-1; cdr3_aa: CASSLAAGRNTEAFF; cdr3_nt: TGTGCCAGCAGCTTAGCGGCAGGGCGGAACACTGAAGCTTTCTTT
d_call: NA; v_call: TRBV25-1; clone_size: few; j_call: TRBJ1-2; cdr3_aa: CASSDSGSYYGYTF; cdr3_nt: TGTGCCAGCAGTGACTCCGGCAGTTACTATGGCTACACCTTC
d_call: NA; v_call: TRBV6-1; clone_size: once; j_call: TRBJ1-3; cdr3_aa: CASSTGGGGNTIYF; cdr3_nt: TGTGCCAGCAGTACGGGAGGGGGTGGAAACACCATATATTTT
d_call: NA; v_call: TRBV28; clone_size: NA; j_call: TRBJ1-4; cdr3_aa: CASSSPSAPLCF; cdr3_nt: TGTGCCAGCAGTTCCCCTTCCGCGCCGCTTTGTTTT
d_call: NA; v_call: TRBV7-7; clone_size: NA; j_call: TRBJ2-2; cdr3_aa: CASSPDFGRNTGELFF; cdr3_nt: TGTGCTAGCAGCCCAGACTTCGGGAGGAACACCGGGGAGCTGTTTTTT
d_call: TRBD1; v_call: TRBV5-4; clone_size: NA; j_call: TRBJ2-7; cdr3_aa: CASSYRDRGYEQYF; cdr3_nt: TGTGCCAGCAGCTACCGGGACAGGGGGTACGAGCAGTACTTC
d_call: TRBD1; v_call: TRBV5-1; clone_size: NA; j_call: TRBJ1-1; cdr3_aa: CASSLSTGINTEAFF; cdr3_nt: TGCGCCAGCAGCCTCTCGACAGGGATAAACACTGAAGCTTTCTTT
d_call: NA; v_call: TRBV19; clone_size: NA; j_call: TRBJ2-1; cdr3_aa: CASRETRNYNEQFF; cdr3_nt: TGTGCCAGTAGGGAAACTAGAAACTACAATGAGCAGTTCTTC
d_call: NA; v_call: TRBV18; clone_size: NA; j_call: TRBJ1-2; cdr3_aa: CASSPGGGGYTF; cdr3_nt: TGTGCCAGCTCACCCGGGGGTGGTGGCTACACCTTC
d_call: NA; v_call: TRBV28; clone_size: NA; j_call: TRBJ2-5; cdr3_aa: CASSLQGIEKTQYF; cdr3_nt: TGTGCCAGCAGTTTACAGGGGATTGAAAAGACCCAGTACTTC
d_call: NA; v_call: TRBV7-8; clone_size: NA; j_call: TRBJ2-7; cdr3_aa: CASSPQTGAYEQYF; cdr3_nt: TGTGCCAGCAGCCCCCAGACAGGAGCATACGAGCAGTACTTC
d_call: NA; v_call: TRBV5-6; clone_size: NA; j_call: TRBJ2-1; cdr3_aa: CASSLGVSYNEQFF; cdr3_nt: TGTGCCAGCAGTCTAGGAGTATCCTACAATGAGCAGTTCTTC
d_call: TRBD1; v_call: TRBV6-6; clone_size: NA; j_call: TRBJ2-1; cdr3_aa: CASSYGTDHSYNEQFF; cdr3_nt: TGTGCCAGCAGTTACGGGACAGATCACTCCTACAATGAGCAGTTCTTC
d_call: NA; v_call: TRBV10-3; clone_size: NA; j_call: TRBJ2-2; cdr3_aa: CAISESTQGRTGELFF; cdr3_nt: TGTGCCATCAGTGAGTCGACTCAGGGCCGCACCGGGGAGCTGTTTTTT
d_call: NA; v_call: TRBV9; clone_size: NA; j_call: TRBJ1-1; cdr3_aa: CASSEGHSNTEAFF; cdr3_nt: TGTGCCAGCAGCGAAGGACACTCGAACACTGAAGCTTTCTTT
d_call: NA; v_call: TRBV10-3; clone_size: NA; j_call: TRBJ2-7; cdr3_aa: CAISRAGDREQYF; cdr3_nt: TGTGCCATCAGTCGGGCAGGGGACCGCGAGCAGTACTTC
d_call: NA; v_call: TRBV7-2; clone_size: once; j_call: TRBJ1-2; cdr3_aa: CASSLVSNYGYTF; cdr3_nt: TGTGCCAGCAGCTTAGTCAGTAACTATGGCTACACCTTC
d_call: TRBD1; v_call: TRBV7-9; clone_size: few; j_call: TRBJ1-1; cdr3_aa: CASSDRGPSSTEAFF; cdr3_nt: TGTGCCAGCAGTGACAGGGGGCCGTCGAGCACTGAAGCTTTCTTT
d_call: NA; v_call: TRBV4-1; clone_size: few; j_call: TRBJ2-3; cdr3_aa: CASSSTGSWADTQYF; cdr3_nt: TGCGCCAGCAGCAGTACAGGGAGCTGGGCAGATACGCAGTATTTT
d_call: NA; v_call: TRBV4-1; clone_size: NA; j_call: TRBJ1-2; cdr3_aa: CASSQFDVGHPNYGYTF; cdr3_nt: TGCGCCAGCAGCCAATTTGACGTAGGACACCCAAACTATGGCTACACCTTC
d_call: TRBD1; v_call: TRBV5-1; clone_size: NA; j_call: TRBJ1-1; cdr3_aa: CASSLGAGGTEAFF; cdr3_nt: TGCGCCAGCAGCTTAGGAGCAGGGGGGACTGAAGCTTTCTTT
d_call: TRBD1; v_call: TRBV5-1; clone_size: few; j_call: TRBJ1-1; cdr3_aa: CASSLVEGANTEAFF; cdr3_nt: TGCGCCAGCAGCTTGGTGGAGGGGGCGAACACTGAAGCTTTCTTT
d_call: TRBD1; v_call: TRBV6-4; clone_size: NA; j_call: TRBJ1-6; cdr3_aa: CASSVFRDRGCSPLHF; cdr3_nt: TGTGCCAGCAGTGTCTTTCGGGACAGGGGGTGTTCACCCCTCCACTTT
d_call: TRBD1; v_call: TRBV10-3; clone_size: NA; j_call: TRBJ1-5; cdr3_aa: CAISLTGEGIQPQHF; cdr3_nt: TGTGCCATCAGTTTGACAGGGGAGGGTATTCAGCCCCAGCATTTT
d_call: NA; v_call: TRBV6-1; clone_size: NA; j_call: TRBJ1-1; cdr3_aa: CASSEARDTEAFF; cdr3_nt: TGTGCCAGCAGTGAAGCTAGGGACACTGAAGCTTTCTTT
d_call: NA; v_call: TRBV7-6; clone_size: NA; j_call: TRBJ2-7; cdr3_aa: CASSPSRTPFYEQYF; cdr3_nt: TGTGCCAGCAGCCCATCTAGGACACCCTTTTACGAGCAGTACTTC
d_call: NA; v_call: TRBV6-5; clone_size: NA; j_call: TRBJ1-2; cdr3_aa: CASRDGYGYTF; cdr3_nt: TGTGCCAGCAGGGACGGGTATGGCTACACCTTC
d_call: NA; v_call: TRBV5-1; clone_size: few; j_call: TRBJ2-5; cdr3_aa: CASSLAGLRAGETQYF; cdr3_nt: TGCGCCAGCAGCTTGGCGGGACTCAGGGCGGGGGAGACCCAGTACTTC
d_call: NA; v_call: TRBV5-4; clone_size: few; j_call: TRBJ2-7; cdr3_aa: CASSLGPLEQYF; cdr3_nt: TGTGCCAGCAGCTTGGGACCCCTCGAGCAGTACTTC
d_call: TRBD2; v_call: TRBV7-2; clone_size: NA; j_call: TRBJ2-1; cdr3_aa: CASSFPVAGGAYNEQFF; cdr3_nt: TGTGCCAGCAGCTTCCCCGTAGCGGGAGGGGCCTACAATGAGCAGTTCTTC
d_call: NA; v_call: TRBV28; clone_size: few; j_call: TRBJ1-2; cdr3_aa: CASSRYRAHYGYTF; cdr3_nt: TGTGCCAGCAGTCGTTACAGGGCTCACTATGGCTACACCTTC
d_call: NA; v_call: TRBV6-1; clone_size: once; j_call: TRBJ2-7; cdr3_aa: CASSFAYEQYF; cdr3_nt: TGTGCCAGCAGTTTCGCCTACGAGCAGTACTTC
d_call: NA; v_call: TRBV14; clone_size: few; j_call: TRBJ1-2; cdr3_aa: CASSLDNRGAGYTF; cdr3_nt: TGTGCCAGCAGCCTTGATAATCGGGGTGCTGGCTACACCTTC
d_call: TRBD1; v_call: TRBV6-5; clone_size: NA; j_call: TRBJ1-6; cdr3_aa: CASMETGESSPLHF; cdr3_nt: TGTGCCAGCATGGAGACAGGGGAGAGTTCACCCCTCCACTTT
d_call: NA; v_call: TRBV2; clone_size: NA; j_call: TRBJ2-3; cdr3_aa: CASSERGTGDTQYF; cdr3_nt: TGTGCCAGCAGTGAACGGGGAACGGGTGATACGCAGTATTTT
d_call: TRBD2; v_call: TRBV6-4; clone_size: NA; j_call: TRBJ2-5; cdr3_aa: CASSPSGSPGETQYF; cdr3_nt: TGTGCCAGCAGTCCTAGCGGGAGTCCTGGCGAGACCCAGTACTTC
d_call: TRBD1; v_call: TRBV19; clone_size: NA; j_call: TRBJ2-7; cdr3_aa: CASSVRGLKEQYF; cdr3_nt: TGTGCCAGTAGTGTCAGGGGGCTGAAGGAGCAGTACTTC
d_call: NA; v_call: TRBV13; clone_size: NA; j_call: TRBJ2-7; cdr3_aa: CASSSRFQGYEQYF; cdr3_nt: TGTGCCAGCAGCTCCCGTTTTCAGGGCTACGAGCAGTACTTC
d_call: NA; v_call: TRBV6-6; clone_size: NA; j_call: TRBJ1-5; cdr3_aa: CASSYPGHSNQPQHF; cdr3_nt: TGTGCCAGCAGTTACCCAGGGCATAGCAATCAGCCCCAGCATTTT
d_call: NA; v_call: TRBV6-1; clone_size: NA; j_call: TRBJ2-7; cdr3_aa: CASSVGHRTYEQYF; cdr3_nt: TGTGCCAGCAGTGTAGGGCACCGCACCTACGAGCAGTACTTC
d_call: NA; v_call: TRBV5-6; clone_size: NA; j_call: TRBJ1-2; cdr3_aa: CASSLSEPNYGYTF; cdr3_nt: TGTGCCAGCAGCTTGTCTGAGCCTAACTATGGCTACACCTTC
d_call: NA; v_call: TRBV5-4; clone_size: NA; j_call: TRBJ2-5; cdr3_aa: CASSAPGDLQYF; cdr3_nt: TGTGCCAGCAGCGCACCAGGAGATCTCCAGTACTTC
d_call: NA; v_call: TRBV9; clone_size: NA; j_call: TRBJ2-7; cdr3_aa: CASSVSAGDPSYEQYF; cdr3_nt: TGTGCCAGCAGCGTATCCGCAGGGGACCCCTCCTACGAGCAGTACTTC
d_call: TRBD1; v_call: TRBV6-1; clone_size: once; j_call: TRBJ1-1; cdr3_aa: CASREPGQGGPEAFF; cdr3_nt: TGTGCCAGCAGGGAACCGGGACAGGGGGGCCCTGAAGCTTTCTTT
d_call: TRBD1; v_call: TRBV11-2; clone_size: few; j_call: TRBJ1-2; cdr3_aa: CASSPSSGQVLYGYTF; cdr3_nt: TGTGCCAGCAGCCCTTCGTCGGGACAGGTACTCTATGGCTACACCTTC
d_call: NA; v_call: TRBV11-2; clone_size: NA; j_call: TRBJ2-7; cdr3_aa: CASSLFPQGSSYEQYF; cdr3_nt: TGTGCCAGCAGCTTATTCCCTCAGGGATCGTCCTACGAGCAGTACTTC
d_call: TRBD1; v_call: TRBV28; clone_size: NA; j_call: TRBJ1-5; cdr3_aa: CASSRIDRGAQPQHF; cdr3_nt: TGTGCCAGCAGTCGAATCGACAGGGGGGCTCAGCCCCAGCATTTT
d_call: TRBD1; v_call: TRBV27; clone_size: NA; j_call: TRBJ2-7; cdr3_aa: CASSLGTGGNEQYF; cdr3_nt: TGTGCCAGCAGTTTAGGGACAGGGGGTAACGAGCAGTACTTC
d_call: NA; v_call: TRBV7-6; clone_size: many; j_call: TRBJ2-2; cdr3_aa: CASSLYEGTANTGELFF; cdr3_nt: TGTGCCAGCAGCTTATACGAGGGGACCGCGAACACCGGGGAGCTGTTTTTT